This TCR beta chain was captured by sequencing in a study of CD8 T cells in ankylosing spondylitis. Broader study findings: A TCR beta motif made of about 8 highly homologous variants seemed typical of ankylosing spondylitis blood. Disease-associated clones were reportedly significantly overrepresented in matched ankylosing spondylitis synovial fluid. Disease-linked clones were found to be CD8+ and relatively rare in peripheral blood. Earlier authors reported some of these motif variants in reactive arthritis synovial fluid and blood.

J was trimmed by 6 bases and V by 0 bases; bases with no gene match: 7. The CDR3 sequence is 17 residues long. Looked up from germline, CDR1 is LGHNA and CDR2 is YSLEER. In making TCR beta libraries, quantitative 5'-RACE with molecular barcodes was used. One entry per CDR3 protein, called by TCRdb with MiXCR from the 5' RACE reads. The table has about 700,000 distinct CDR3 sequences, around 17% seen once. There are a few counts of this clonotype. Its matching antigen is unknown. This TCR was recovered from a male donor with ankylosing spondylitis. The V and J genes are TRBV4-3 and TRBJ2-2; TRBD2 agrees at 10 bases. The sequenced sample consisted of blood, either unsorted or a sorted T cell fraction (not recorded which). CDR3 amino acids: CASSQDWASGRPGELFF. For the CDR3, the DNA is TGCGCCAGCAGCCAAGATTGGGCTAGCGGGAGACCCGGGGAGCTGTTTTTT.